This T cell receptor (beta chain) was observed in a study of vaccination effects on CD4 cells after COVID-19. For this clone: Its antigen is still unknown.

Antigen-specific CD4+ T cells were first expanded with viral peptide pools by the ViraFEST assay and only then sequenced. When about ten days of culture had elapsed, CD4+ T cells were isolated. Nucleocapsid antibodies stayed negative before and after vaccination, showing no earlier SARS-CoV-2 infection. CDR3 size: 14 residues. Germline CDR1 SGHAT, CDR2 FQNNGV. Trimming stripped 6 bases from V and 4 bases from J, with 15 bases between. Sequenced by immunoSEQ multiplex PCR; TCRdb stores in-frame clones only, minus some. The sample records tens of thousands of clones, 70% to 75% being singletons. V gene TRBV11-2 combines with J gene TRBJ1-1, with a possible D match to TRBD1 (6 bases). Source: CD4+ T cells from PBMCs cultured with SARS-CoV-2 spike peptides, taken before COVID-19 vaccination. The TCR sequence derives from a human donor who received a COVID-19 vaccine. The CDR3 DNA is TGTGCCAGCAGTACCGGGACAAGGGGCACTGAAGCTTTCTTT. Translated: CASSTGTRGTEAFF.